This is a list of T cell receptor beta chains from one sample in a study of identical twins. TCRdb reprocessed the 5' RACE reads with MiXCR, giving one entry per CDR3 protein. The repertoire includes about 390,000 distinct CDR3 sequences, approximately 8.8% of them detected once, and roughly 9% sits in the top ten. Sample: naive T cells sorted from blood. Source of these receptors: a woman aged 45-60 years in good health. CDR3s include the opening cysteine and the closing phenylalanine or tryptophan. The D gene is left open where the match is weak. Not all rows give a size; the values are once, few, many and, for expanded clones, a class.

clone size	V gene	J gene	D gene	CDR3 DNA	CDR3 protein
few	TRBV5-1	TRBJ2-1	TRBD2	TGCGCCAGCAGCGACGGGACTAGAGGGACCAATGAGCAGTTCTTC	CASSDGTRGTNEQFF
few	TRBV14	TRBJ2-6	NA	TGTGCCAGCAGGTCGACAGTAACGTCTGGGGCCAACGTCCTGACTTTC	CASRSTVTSGANVLTF
few	TRBV12-3/TRBV12-4	TRBJ1-2	NA	TGTGCCAGCAGTTTGGGGCCCACGAGCGGCTACACCTTC	CASSLGPTSGYTF
few	TRBV6-1	TRBJ1-6	NA	TGTGCCAGCAAGGGCGCAGGGGATAATTCACCCCTCCACTTT	CASKGAGDNSPLHF
few	TRBV20-1	TRBJ2-1	NA	TGCAGTGCTAGAGATAGAACGAGGAACCCCTTAAGCTCCTACAATGAGCAGTTCTTC	CSARDRTRNPLSSYNEQFF
many	TRBV29-1	TRBJ2-1	NA	TGCAGCGTTGAAGGAACTACTTTCTCCTACAATGAGCAGTTCTTC	CSVEGTTFSYNEQFF
NA	TRBV12-3/TRBV12-4	TRBJ1-2	TRBD1	TGTGCCAGCAGTTTATCGGGGGACAGATTCCATGGCTACACCTTC	CASSLSGDRFHGYTF
many	TRBV9	TRBJ2-2	NA	TGTGCCAGCAGCGACAGGAACACCGGGGAGCTGTTTTTT	CASSDRNTGELFF
few	TRBV5-1	TRBJ2-7	NA	TGCGCCAGCAGCTACCGGGTGTCCTACGAGCAGTACTTC	CASSYRVSYEQYF
many	TRBV4-1	TRBJ1-1	NA	TGCGCCAGCAGCCAAGTAGTTTCCACTGAAGCTTTCTTT	CASSQVVSTEAFF
few	TRBV12-3/TRBV12-4	TRBJ1-5	NA	TGTGCCAGCAGTTTTCGGGGGGATCAGCCCCAGCATTTT	CASSFRGDQPQHF
NA	TRBV5-5	TRBJ2-5	NA	TGTGCCAGCAGCTCGGGCGAGTACGACCCGGCGGTAGAGACCCAGTACTTC	CASSSGEYDPAVETQYF
few	TRBV5-1	TRBJ2-1	NA	TGCGCCAGCAGCCCGACCTTCGCGGATGAGCAGTTCTTC	CASSPTFADEQFF
few	TRBV10-3	TRBJ2-3	TRBD2	TGTGCCATCACCGAAGGCCTAGCGGGAGACCCCCCAGATACGCAGTATTTT	CAITEGLAGDPPDTQYF
NA	TRBV6-2/TRBV6-3	TRBJ2-3	TRBD1	TGTGCCAGCAGTTACGATGGACAGGGCTCAGATACGCAGTATTTT	CASSYDGQGSDTQYF
NA	TRBV6-5	TRBJ1-2	NA	TGTGCCAGCAGACCCGAGCCCCCTAACTATGGCTACACCTTC	CASRPEPPNYGYTF
many	TRBV11-2	TRBJ1-5	NA	TGTGCCAGCAGCCCTCTGGCAGTGCATCAGCCCCAGCATTTT	CASSPLAVHQPQHF
many	TRBV3-1	TRBJ2-2	TRBD2	TGTGCCAGCAGTCCCGGGACTAGCGGGGAGCTGTTTTTT	CASSPGTSGELFF
many	TRBV27	TRBJ2-7	NA	TGTGCCAGCAGTTCGGGCCTCTACGAGCAGTACTTC	CASSSGLYEQYF
few	TRBV12-5	TRBJ1-4	NA	TGTGCTAGTGCCGATCAAGGAAAACTGTTTTTT	CASADQGKLFF
NA	TRBV5-5	TRBJ1-1	NA	TGTGCCAGCAGCTTTGGTTTAGGGCCTGAAGCTTTCTTT	CASSFGLGPEAFF
few	TRBV29-1	TRBJ2-7	TRBD2	TGCAGCGTTGCTATTAGCGGGGTATACGAGCAGTACTTC	CSVAISGVYEQYF
many	TRBV29-1	TRBJ2-5	NA	TGCAGCGCCGTAAGGCGTATACAGACTATGTACCAAGAGACCCAGTACTTC	CSAVRRIQTMYQETQYF
few	TRBV12-3/TRBV12-4	TRBJ2-5	NA	TGTGCCAGCAGTTCTGACCTTAAGACCCAGTACTTC	CASSSDLKTQYF
many	TRBV29-1	TRBJ1-4	NA	TGCAGCGTTGAATTCGGGGGGGGTTCGGAAAAACTGTTTTTT	CSVEFGGGSEKLFF
few	TRBV20-1	TRBJ2-1	NA	TGCAGTGCTTCCGTTCGACTAGGTTACGATGAGCAGTTCTTC	CSASVRLGYDEQFF
many	TRBV29-1	TRBJ1-3	TRBD1	TGCAGCGCGACTACAGGGGCTGGCGGGGACACCATATATTTT	CSATTGAGGDTIYF
many	TRBV20-1	TRBJ2-7	NA	TGCAGTGCTATGAACCCCCGGGGGCGGGGAGACGAGCAGTACTTC	CSAMNPRGRGDEQYF
many	TRBV12-3/TRBV12-4	TRBJ2-3	TRBD2	TGTGCCAGCAGTTGGACGGGACTAGCGGAAACAGATACGCAGTATTTT	CASSWTGLAETDTQYF
few	TRBV18	TRBJ2-7	NA	TGTGCCAGCTCACCACCGCAGGGACGTACCTACGAGCAGTACTTC	CASSPPQGRTYEQYF
many	TRBV5-1	TRBJ2-5	NA	TGCGCCAGCAGCCCACGGGACGGTCCCAGGGAGACCCAGTACTTC	CASSPRDGPRETQYF
few	TRBV11-2	TRBJ2-1	NA	TGTGCCAGCAGCTTAGCGGCCTGGCGGGAAAACAATGAGCAGTTCTTC	CASSLAAWRENNEQFF
few	TRBV2	TRBJ1-3	TRBD1	TGTGCCAGCAGGCGGACAGGGGATGAAAACACCATATATTTT	CASRRTGDENTIYF
NA	TRBV12-3/TRBV12-4	TRBJ2-6	NA	TGTGCCAGCAGTTATACTAGGGCTGGGGCCAACGTCCTGACTTTC	CASSYTRAGANVLTF
NA	TRBV4-1	TRBJ2-2	NA	TGCGCCAGCAGCCAGGTCCGGGGACGACGCACCGGGGAGCTGTTTTTT	CASSQVRGRRTGELFF
NA	TRBV24-1	TRBJ2-1	TRBD1	TGTGCCACCAGTGATCCCTGGACAGGGTACCATGAGCAGTTCTTC	CATSDPWTGYHEQFF
once	TRBV11-3	TRBJ1-1	NA	TGTGCCAGCAGCCCGGCGCGGGTTGGGAAGGGGAACACTGAAGCTTTCTTT	CASSPARVGKGNTEAFF
NA	TRBV29-1	TRBJ2-1	NA	TGCAGCGTTGAACAACTTCCAGGTAATGAGCAGTTCTTC	CSVEQLPGNEQFF
few	TRBV20-1	TRBJ2-7	NA	TGCAGTGCTAGTAATCTGAAGAAGGGGTCGGAAATCTCCTACGAGCAGTACTTC	CSASNLKKGSEISYEQYF
few	TRBV5-6	TRBJ2-1	TRBD2	TGTGCCAGCAGGGGAATTGGGCTAGCGGCCTACAATGAGCAGTTCTTC	CASRGIGLAAYNEQFF
few	TRBV20-1	TRBJ2-1	NA	TGCAGTGCTAGTTCTTTTGGGGCGAGCTCCTACAATGAGCAGTTCTTC	CSASSFGASSYNEQFF
many	TRBV27	TRBJ2-5	TRBD2	TGTGCCAGCAGTAGAGCGGGAGCCTTGGCCCAGTACTTC	CASSRAGALAQYF
NA	TRBV3-1	TRBJ1-1	NA	TGTGCCAGCAGCCAAGGGTTCAGGGACCCTGGAGCTTTCTTT	CASSQGFRDPGAFF
few	TRBV4-1	TRBJ2-7	NA	TGCGCCAGCAGCGATAACATGGGAGACGAGCAGTACTTC	CASSDNMGDEQYF
NA	TRBV6-5	TRBJ2-1	NA	TGTGCCAGCAGTTACTCGGCCGGGTCCAATGAGCAGTTCTTC	CASSYSAGSNEQFF
NA	TRBV24-1	TRBJ2-1	TRBD1	TGTGCCACCAGTGATCTCAGGGGGCCGGTGTTGTCTGGGCAGTTCTTC	CATSDLRGPVLSGQFF
NA	TRBV3-1	TRBJ2-1	TRBD2	TGTGCCAGCGGGAGCGGGAGACAGTTCTTC	CASGSGRQFF
NA	TRBV30	TRBJ2-1	TRBD2	TGTGCCTGGAGTGGACTAGCGAGCTCCTACAATGAGCAGTTCTTC	CAWSGLASSYNEQFF
many	TRBV6-2/TRBV6-3	TRBJ2-1	TRBD2	TGTGCCAGCTCTCAGAGCCCCTCTGGAGGGACTATCTACAATGAGCAGTTCTTC	CASSQSPSGGTIYNEQFF
NA	TRBV5-1	TRBJ1-2	TRBD1	TGCGCCAGCAGCCTGGGACAGGGGGCACCCTCCTACACCTTC	CASSLGQGAPSYTF
NA	TRBV7-9	TRBJ2-5	NA	TGTGCCAGCAGCTTACCCCCGACAGAAGAGACCCAGTACTTC	CASSLPPTEETQYF